The next 13 T cell receptor beta chains were all read from a single sample in a study of beta chain features in type 1 diabetes. Antigens for these TCRs are unknown. Regarding the study as a whole: Significant though moderate, a shortening of TCRB CDR3s appeared in all four CD4+ subsets of Type 1 diabetes patients.

Sequencing targeted expressed TCRB transcripts, as all isolated RNA had been reverse transcribed. Some clones are missing from TCRdb's copy, which holds only in-frame ones; the method was immunoSEQ multiplex PCR. The sample has 250,000 to 350,000 clones, 14% seen once. The material sequenced was naive CD4+ T cells from blood. Source of these receptors: a man in his thirties or forties with type 1 diabetes.

The CDR3 region has the DNA TGTGCCAGCAGCGGAGCCGGGACTAGTGTCTACAATGAGCAGTTCTTC. Protein: CASSGAGTSVYNEQFF. The rearrangement links TRBV7-2 to TRBJ2-1; 8 bases map to TRBD2. Losses at the gene ends were 5 bases for V and 3 bases for J; bases not matched to a gene: 9. CDR1 and CDR2 (germline): SGHTA, FQGNSA. The CDR3 consists of 16 residues.

The rearrangement links TRBV7-2 to TRBJ1-1, with a weak D call TRBD1 (6 bases). The CDR3 runs 15 residues. V was cut by 1 base and J by 4 bases, with 13 bases left in between. Germline CDR1 reads SGHTA; CDR2 reads FQGNSA. CDR3 protein: CASSLVTGISTEAFF. The CDR3 bases are TGTGCCAGCAGCTTAGTCACAGGGATCAGCACTGAAGCTTTCTTT.

There are a few counts of this clone. The V gene is TRBV2, the J gene TRBJ2-2; 10 bases map to TRBD2. Per the germline V gene, CDR1 is SNHLY and CDR2 is FYNNEI. The CDR3 extends over 17 amino acids. The V segment lost 8 bases and the J segment 5 bases; nucleotides outside the gene matches: 14. In DNA form, the CDR3 reads TGTGCCAGCTGTGTTGGGCTAGCGGGAGATCTGACCGGGGAGCTGTTTTTT. Translating gives CASCVGLAGDLTGELFF.

The chain links TRBV7-2 to TRBJ2-1; 10 bases agree with TRBD2. Germline V gene data show CDR1 as SGHTA and CDR2 as FQGNSA. The CDR3 contains 15 residues. J lost 4 bases, V lost 5 bases, and 5 bases had no gene match. As DNA, the CDR3 is TGTGCCAGCAGCGGGGGACTAGCGAGTTACAATGAGCAGTTCTTC. It encodes CASSGGLASYNEQFF.

The rearrangement links TRBV5-4 to TRBJ2-7; 10 bases fit TRBD1. V lost 1 base, J lost 4 bases, and 5 bases stayed unmatched. Per germline, CDR1 SGHNT and CDR2 YYREEE (reference sequence). The CDR3 has 15 residues. The CDR3 protein is CASSLPGTGVYEQYF. The CDR3 DNA reads as TGTGCCAGCAGCTTGCCCGGGACAGGGGTTTACGAGCAGTACTTC.

There are a few counts of this clone. This CDR3 is CASRFGSSYNEQFF. The CDR3 nucleotides are TGTGCCAGCAGGTTCGGTAGCTCCTACAATGAGCAGTTCTTC. The chain links TRBV2 to TRBJ2-1; D call uncertain. The V and J ends lost 6 bases and 0 bases respectively, with 9 bases between them. The CDR3 has 14 residues. Germline V gene lookup returns CDR1 SNHLY and CDR2 FYNNEI.

This rearrangement joins TRBV28 to TRBJ2-3, with TRBD2 matching over 8 bases. The V gene's germline CDR1 is MDHEN and CDR2 SYDVKM. J gave up 1 base and V 8 bases, and 11 bases lay outside the gene matches. The CDR3 totals 16 residues. The CDR3, as DNA: TGTGCCAGCGATCTAGCGGGCTCCCTACGCACAGATACGCAGTATTTT. Amino acid sequence: CASDLAGSLRTDTQYF.

The rearrangement joins TRBV2 to TRBJ1-1; no firm D call. Germline CDR1 SNHLY, CDR2 FYNNEI. V was cut by 8 bases and J by 8 bases, with 18 bases left in between. CDR3 size: 13 residues. The CDR3 DNA follows: TGTGCCAGCTCACCAAATAGCCCCGGCGAAGCTTTCTTT. It codes for CASSPNSPGEAFF.

V is TRBV4-2 and J is TRBJ1-1; 8 bases map to TRBD1. The trim removed 0 bases at V and 7 bases at J, leaving 10 bases unmatched. The CDR3 loop spans 16 amino acids. CDR1 is LGHNA and CDR2 is YNFKEQ in the germline V gene. CDR3 protein: CASSQEVADRAGEAFF. CDR3 bases: TGTGCCAGCAGCCAAGAGGTGGCGGACAGGGCTGGTGAAGCTTTCTTT.

This sequence joins TRBV9 and TRBJ1-1; D is unclear. This CDR3 has 12 residues. Germline values: CDR1 SGDLS, CDR2 YYNGEE. Trimming took 7 bases from V and 7 from J, leaving 14 bases between them. The CDR3 region has the DNA TGTGCCAGCTGTAACCCCGGGAGTGAAGCTTTCTTT. This translates into CASCNPGSEAFF.

This clone was seen only a few times. V is TRBV20-1 and J is TRBJ1-2; tentative D call: TRBD1 (5 bases). Germline-derived CDR1 and CDR2 are DFQATT and SNEGSKA (reference sequence). The CDR3 length is 11 residues. Trimming stripped 3 bases from V and 6 bases from J, with 8 bases between. CDR3: CSARSGHGYTF. Here the CDR3 DNA reads TGCAGTGCTAGGTCAGGGCATGGCTACACCTTC.

The chain has TRBV27 and TRBJ2-7, with 7 bases aligning to TRBD1. The CDR3 is 14 amino acids. Trimming cost V 6 bases and J 1 base; bases outside gene matches: 6. Looked up from germline, CDR1 is MNHEY and CDR2 is SMNVEV (reference sequence). DNA for the CDR3: TGTGCCAGCAGCCGGGGACAGCGTTCCTACGAGCAGTACTTC. Translation gives CASSRGQRSYEQYF.

The gene calls are TRBV6-1 and TRBJ2-1, with a tentative D call TRBD2 (5 bases). The CDR3 consists of 13 residues. V lost 0 bases, J lost 12 bases, and 12 bases lay in between. Germline loops: CDR1 MNHNS, CDR2 SASEGT. The CDR3 is CASSEAEERLQFF. The CDR3 DNA reads TGTGCCAGCAGTGAAGCGGAGGAGCGGCTGCAGTTCTTC.